These 18 T cell receptor beta chains came from one sample sequenced in a study of OX40 agonist ivuxolimab in advanced cancers. This table comes from immunoSEQ multiplex PCR, and its TCRdb copy is limited to in-frame clones, with some not included. The data show some 99,000 clones, 70% to 90% seen once. The sequenced sample was CD4+ or CD8+ T cells sorted from blood, obtained in a trial of the OX40 agonist ivuxolimab. The receptors derive from an adult with an advanced solid tumor such as melanoma, head and neck, liver or kidney cancer.

V is TRBV6-1 and J is TRBJ1-5, with D tentatively TRBD1 (5 bases). Per the germline V gene, CDR1 is MNHNS and CDR2 is SASEGT. V shed 4 bases and J shed 3 bases, with 13 bases lying between them. This CDR3 contains 15 residues. This chain's CDR3 is CASSARTPNNQPQHF. The DNA for the CDR3 is TGTGCCAGCAGTGCCCGGACACCTAACAATCAGCCCCAGCATTTT.

V usage is TRBV6-5 and J usage is TRBJ1-3; D might be TRBD1 (6 bases). Trimming pared 5 bases from V and 4 bases from J, leaving 15 bases between. The CDR3 contains 15 residues. In germline, CDR1 is MNHEY, CDR2 SVGAGI. CDR3 DNA sequence: TGTGCCAGCAGTAGGTTGGGGGCGCCGGGAAACACCATATATTTT. Protein: CASSRLGAPGNTIYF.

The chain has TRBV19 and TRBJ1-1; 8 nucleotides match TRBD1. The CDR3 covers 17 residues. The V and J ends lost 3 bases and 1 base, in that order; junction bases with no gene match: 10. The V gene's germline CDR1 is LNHDA and CDR2 SQIVND (reference sequence). This CDR3 reads CASSIWDWQGANTEAFF. The CDR3 DNA reads as TGTGCCAGTAGTATTTGGGATTGGCAGGGGGCGAACACTGAAGCTTTCTTT.

This clone has a single count. The chain couples TRBV7-3 to TRBJ2-3; tentative D call: TRBD2 (6 bases). Trimming left V 2 bases short and J 2 bases short, with 11 bases between. Per germline, CDR1 SGHTA and CDR2 FQGTGA. CDR3 length: 15 residues. CDR3 region: CASSLGTAFTDTQYF. The CDR3 DNA reads TGTGCCAGCAGCTTAGGGACTGCATTCACAGATACGCAGTATTTT.

The rearrangement uses TRBV6-5 and TRBJ1-1; 8 bases are shared with TRBD1. Germline V lookup: CDR1 MNHEY, CDR2 SVGAGI. The CDR3 totals 14 residues. In DNA form, the CDR3 reads TGTGCGAGTAACCAGGGGGCGTTGGCCACTGAAGCTTTCTTT. It yields the protein CASNQGALATEAFF.

The chain carries TRBV7-9 and TRBJ2-5; the D is unclear. CDR3 size: 11 residues. Trimming took off 5 bases at V and 7 bases at J, with 8 bases between the two ends. Germline CDR1 SEHNR, CDR2 FQNEAQ (reference sequence). The CDR3 nucleotides are TGTGCCAGCAGCCCCACGATGACCCAGTACTTC. It yields the protein CASSPTMTQYF.

V and J are TRBV2 and TRBJ2-3; possibly TRBD1 for D (6 bases). Germline V gene lookup returns CDR1 SNHLY and CDR2 FYNNEI. V lost 4 bases to trimming and J lost 4 bases, with 12 bases between them. The CDR3 consists of 14 residues. In DNA, the CDR3 is TGTGCCAGCAGTGGGGGGCTAGGCGCAGATACGCAGTATTTT. Translation: CASSGGLGADTQYF.

This chain connects TRBV6-1 to TRBJ2-1; TRBD1 aligns across 7 bases. V gave up 11 bases and J gave up 2 bases; unmatched junction bases: 6. This CDR3 is 13 amino acids long. CDR1 is MNHNS and CDR2 is SASEGT in the germline V gene. The chain's CDR3 is CALSQGAYNEQFF. The CDR3 DNA is TGTGCCCTCAGCCAGGGGGCCTACAATGAGCAGTTCTTC.

The rearrangement joins TRBV10-3 to TRBJ1-3, with TRBD1 identical over 8 bases. The CDR3 runs to 13 residues. The junction had 6 bases not matched to a gene; V was cut back by 6 bases and J by 8 bases. Germline V gives CDR1 ENHRY, CDR2 SYGVKD. Here the CDR3 DNA reads TGTGCCATCAGAGTGACAGGGGAGGACACCATATATTTT. Its protein is CAIRVTGEDTIYF.

This rearrangement joins TRBV10-3 to TRBJ1-1, with 8 bases matching TRBD1. Germline V gene lookup returns CDR1 ENHRY and CDR2 SYGVKD. Germline trimming cut 7 bases from V and 6 bases from J; bases unmatched to any gene: 10. The CDR3 covers 14 residues. CDR3 coding DNA: TGTGCCATCACCCCGGACAGGGACGTCTCTGAAGCTTTCTTT. It codes for CAITPDRDVSEAFF.

The gene calls are TRBV11-2 and TRBJ1-5; D is uncertain. V was cut by 1 base and J by 5 bases, with 12 bases left in between. The CDR3 loop spans 15 amino acids. From germline, CDR1 is SGHAT and CDR2 FQNNGV. The CDR3, as DNA: TGTGCCAGCAGCTTAGTAGGGCAGGTCGATCAGCCCCAGCATTTT. Its translation is CASSLVGQVDQPQHF.

The chain has TRBV5-1 and TRBJ2-1; no clear D gene. CDR1 SGHRS and CDR2 YFSETQ come from the germline V gene. The CDR3 has 13 amino acids. V lost 5 bases and J 1 base, leaving 7 bases between the germline ends. The CDR3 reads CASRERSYNEQFF. CDR3 DNA sequence: TGCGCCAGCAGGGAAAGGTCCTACAATGAGCAGTTCTTC.

The table lists this clone with a few counts. The gene calls are TRBV5-6 and TRBJ1-2; D gene ambiguous. V shed 0 bases and J shed 5 bases, with 14 bases lying between them. The CDR3 sequence is 15 residues long. Germline CDR1 SGHDT, CDR2 YYEEEE. DNA of the CDR3: TGTGCCAGCAGCTTGGCCACAGTCGCATTATATGGCTACACCTTC. This codes for CASSLATVALYGYTF.

This CDR3 reads CASSVAAAGGSEQFF. CDR3 bases: TGTGCCAGCAGCGTAGCGGCAGCGGGGGGGAGTGAGCAGTTCTTC. J is TRBJ2-1 and V is TRBV9; TRBD2 aligns across 10 bases. The ends lost 0 bases at V and 9 bases at J; junction bases unmatched: 6. The CDR3 consists of 15 residues. Looked up from germline, CDR1 is SGDLS and CDR2 is YYNGEE.

J is TRBJ1-2 and V is TRBV19; D may be TRBD1 (5 bases). This CDR3 has 14 amino acids. Germline V gene lookup returns CDR1 LNHDA and CDR2 SQIVND (reference sequence). Trimming stripped 5 bases from V and 0 bases from J, with 10 bases between. Written as DNA, the CDR3 is TGTGCCAGTAGTGGGGCATTAGCTAACTATGGCTACACCTTC. Amino acid sequence: CASSGALANYGYTF.

The rearrangement joins TRBV10-2 to TRBJ1-2, with TRBD1 identical over 7 bases. The ends lost 2 bases at V and 0 bases at J; junction bases unmatched: 3. The CDR3 sequence is 15 residues long. Germline V gene lookup returns CDR1 WSHSY and CDR2 SAAADI. This chain's CDR3 is CASSEAGQANYGYTF. The CDR3 bases are TGCGCCAGCAGTGAGGCCGGACAGGCTAACTATGGCTACACCTTC.

The J gene is TRBJ1-5, the V gene TRBV6-1; D unresolved. The germline V and J ends were trimmed by 8 bases and 8 bases, with 13 bases remaining between them. Germline V gives CDR1 MNHNS, CDR2 SASEGT. The CDR3 runs 12 residues. The CDR3 DNA follows: TGTGCCAGCGGTTTAGGGCCGGAGCCCCAGCATTTT. This codes for CASGLGPEPQHF.

J is TRBJ1-2 and V is TRBV19; 7 positions match TRBD1. CDR1 is LNHDA, CDR2 SQIVND, per germline (reference sequence). Losses at the gene ends were 4 bases for V and 0 bases for J; bases not matched to a gene: 5. The CDR3 contains 15 residues. As DNA, the CDR3 is TGTGCCAGTAGTAAAGGGACAGCTTCTAACTATGGCTACACCTTC. Translating it yields CASSKGTASNYGYTF.